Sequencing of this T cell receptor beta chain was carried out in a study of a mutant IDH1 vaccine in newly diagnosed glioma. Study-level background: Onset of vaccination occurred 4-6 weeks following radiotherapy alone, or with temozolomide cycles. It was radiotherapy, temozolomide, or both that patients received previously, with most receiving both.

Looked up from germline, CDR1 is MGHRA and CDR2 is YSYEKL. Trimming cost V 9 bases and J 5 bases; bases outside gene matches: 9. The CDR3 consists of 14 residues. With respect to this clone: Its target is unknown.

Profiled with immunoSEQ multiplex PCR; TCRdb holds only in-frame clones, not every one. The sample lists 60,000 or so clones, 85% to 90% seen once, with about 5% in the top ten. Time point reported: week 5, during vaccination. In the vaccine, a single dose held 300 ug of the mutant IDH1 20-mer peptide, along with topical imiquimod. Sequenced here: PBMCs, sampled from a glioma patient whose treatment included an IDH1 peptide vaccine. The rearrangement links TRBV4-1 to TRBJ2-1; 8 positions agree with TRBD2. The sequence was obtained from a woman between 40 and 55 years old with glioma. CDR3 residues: CASARGGRDNEQFF. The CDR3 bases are TGCGCCAGTGCCCGGGGGGGAAGGGACAATGAGCAGTTCTTC.